Each of the 25 T cell receptor beta chains below was sequenced from the same sample in a study of T cell clones after liver transplantation (dated by TCRdb to between 2017 and 2020). The time point tag for this specimen amounts to: pre-transplant. The library was prepared using the immunoSEQ multiplex PCR assay. The table comes from immuneACCESS by way of TCRdb, which keeps in-frame sequences with V and J called. Part of the clones is missing from these tables; in studies checked, under half for an unresolved V gene and the rest for unknown reasons. The sample profile shows nearly 55,000 clones; around 84% of them were found once. Of the sample, over 6.5% is held by the ten largest clones. Sequenced material: CD4+ T cells from blood, taken before liver transplant. The receptors stem from a human donor who received a liver transplant.

The chain combines TRBV7-2 with TRBJ2-4; perhaps TRBD2 as D (6 bases). Germline values: CDR1 SGHTA, CDR2 FQGNSA. The CDR3 is 15 residues long. Trimming shortened V by 4 bases and J by 0 bases, and 10 bases separated the two germline ends. For the CDR3, the DNA is TGTGCCAGCAGCTCTGGGAGGAGAGCCAAAAACATTCAGTACTTC. Protein product: CASSSGRRAKNIQYF.

The chain links TRBV7-9 to TRBJ2-3, with 10 bases that match TRBD1. Germline V CDR1 and CDR2: SEHNR, FQNEAQ (reference sequence). The J segment lost 4 bases and the V segment lost 5 bases, leaving 6 bases of the junction unmatched. This CDR3 spans 15 amino acids. This chain's CDR3 is CASSLQGQGADTQYF. For the CDR3, the DNA is TGTGCCAGCAGCCTACAAGGACAGGGGGCAGATACGCAGTATTTT.

The rearrangement links TRBV5-1 to TRBJ2-3; a possible D gene is TRBD2 (6 bases). The CDR3 is 14 amino acids. Germline CDR1 and CDR2: SGHRS and YFSETQ. V was trimmed by 4 bases and J by 6 bases, leaving 15 bases between them. This chain's CDR3 is CASSDRGMADTQYF. CDR3 in DNA: TGCGCCAGCAGCGACCGGGGGATGGCGGATACGCAGTATTTT.

The chain employs TRBV15 and TRBJ2-7; possibly TRBD2 for D (5 bases). Germline V gives CDR1 LNHNV, CDR2 YYDKDF (reference sequence). The CDR3 has 15 amino acids. The ends were cut back, 0 bases at V and 3 bases at J, with 12 bases in the middle. The CDR3 coding sequence is TGTGCCACCAGCAGAGATGGAGGAAGCTACTACGAGCAGTACTTC. Residues: CATSRDGGSYYEQYF.

V is TRBV27 and J is TRBJ2-7; perhaps TRBD1 as D (6 bases). Trimming pared 6 bases from V and 5 bases from J, leaving 11 bases between. This CDR3 is built from 12 residues. CDR1 is MNHEY, CDR2 SMNVEV, per germline (reference sequence). CDR3 sequence reads: CASSNRANEQYF. CDR3 DNA: TGTGCCAGCAGCAACAGGGCTAACGAGCAGTACTTC.

The V call is TRBV4-1, the J call TRBJ2-6; D is undetermined. From germline, CDR1 is MGHRA and CDR2 YSYEKL. The CDR3 has 18 residues. Trimming cost V 2 bases and J 0 bases, with 14 bases left between them. The chain's CDR3 is CASSQNYGPNSGANVLTF. The CDR3 nucleotides are TGCGCCAGCAGCCAAAATTACGGTCCAAACTCTGGGGCCAACGTCCTGACTTTC.

This chain connects TRBV4-1 to TRBJ2-5; TRBD2 might be the D (5 bases). Trimming removed 1 base at V and 2 bases at J, with 11 bases between. Germline V gene lookup returns CDR1 MGHRA and CDR2 YSYEKL. The CDR3 is made up of 15 amino acids. The CDR3, as DNA: TGCGCCAGCAGCCAAGTCGGACTCGTACAAGAGACCCAGTACTTC. Its protein product is CASSQVGLVQETQYF.

J is TRBJ1-1 and V is TRBV30, with a possible D match to TRBD1 (5 bases). The CDR3 has 12 residues. Deletions cut 3 bases from V and 5 bases from J, with 10 bases between. Germline V gene lookup returns CDR1 GTSNPN and CDR2 SVGIG (reference sequence). The CDR3 sequence: CAWSRGETEAFF. Here the CDR3 DNA reads TGTGCCTGGAGCCGGGGGGAGACTGAAGCTTTCTTT.

V gene TRBV4-1 combines with J gene TRBJ2-2; TRBD1 might be the D (7 bases). Trimming cost V 1 base and J 7 bases, with 19 bases left between them. Germline V gene lookup returns CDR1 MGHRA and CDR2 YSYEKL. The CDR3 has 17 amino acids. DNA of the CDR3: TGCGCCAGCAGCCAAGCAAGTTTAGGAGGGGGCGGCGGGGAGCTGTTTTTT. Encoded protein: CASSQASLGGGGGELFF.

This clone was seen a single time. The chain couples TRBV7-9 to TRBJ2-5; D uncertain. This CDR3 contains 17 residues. Germline CDR1 reads SEHNR; CDR2 reads FQNEAQ (reference sequence). Trimming took 4 bases from V and 2 from J, leaving 20 bases between them. The CDR3: CASSSPPMAELQETQYF. As DNA, the CDR3 is TGTGCCAGCAGCTCCCCCCCGATGGCGGAACTTCAAGAGACCCAGTACTTC.

The chain couples TRBV5-1 to TRBJ1-3, with a tentative D call TRBD1 (6 bases). The V end lost 4 bases, the J end lost 0 bases, and 11 bases lay between the germline ends. Germline loops: CDR1 SGHRS, CDR2 YFSETQ. The length of the CDR3 is 15 residues. The CDR3 sequence is CASSTTGLSGNTIYF. CDR3 sequence (DNA): TGCGCCAGCAGCACCACAGGGCTCTCTGGAAACACCATATATTTT.

The gene calls are TRBV4-2 and TRBJ1-2, with no clear D. Germline V gives CDR1 LGHNA, CDR2 YNFKEQ. The germline V and J ends were trimmed by 0 bases and 4 bases, with 12 bases remaining between them. There are 15 residues in the CDR3. The CDR3 reads CASSQERTDRYGYTF. The DNA for the CDR3 is TGTGCCAGCAGCCAAGAAAGGACGGACCGCTATGGCTACACCTTC.

This sequence joins TRBV6-5 and TRBJ1-4, with D possibly TRBD1 on 6 matching bases. Deletions cut 5 bases from V and 8 bases from J, with 12 bases between. The germline V gene encodes CDR1 MNHEY and CDR2 SVGAGI. The CDR3 is made up of 13 amino acids. The chain's CDR3 is CASSHRVWEKLFF. CDR3 bases: TGTGCCAGCAGTCACAGGGTTTGGGAAAAACTGTTTTTT.

This rearrangement joins TRBV6-4 to TRBJ2-5, with 13 nucleotides matching TRBD2. V lost 5 bases and J lost 5; bases outside the gene matches: 5. CDR3 length equals 15 residues. Looked up from germline, CDR1 is MRHNA and CDR2 is SNTAGT. This CDR3 reads CASSRTSGSGETQYF. In DNA, the CDR3 is TGTGCCAGCAGTAGGACTAGCGGGAGTGGGGAGACCCAGTACTTC.

This chain links TRBV28 with TRBJ2-7; TRBD2 is a possible D gene (6 bases). The CDR3 contains 16 residues. Deletions cut 5 bases from V and 3 bases from J, with 20 bases between. CDR1 MDHEN and CDR2 SYDVKM come from the germline V gene. The CDR3, as DNA: TGTGCCAGCAGTCCCCAAGCGGGCCGCGGTGACTACGAGCAGTACTTC. Protein: CASSPQAGRGDYEQYF. Full variable domain (missing parts from reference TRBV28 and TRBJ2-7): DVKVTQSSRYLVKRTGEKVFLECVQDMDHENMFWYRQDPGLGLRLIYFSYDVKMKEKGDIPEGYSVSREKKERFSLILESASTNQTSMYLCASSPQAGRGDYEQYFGPGTRLTVT.

V and J are TRBV7-2 and TRBJ2-2; the D gene could be TRBD1 or TRBD2 (5 bases each). CDR1 and CDR2 (germline): SGHTA, FQGNSA. There are 13 residues in the CDR3. DNA of the CDR3: TGTGGGTCCGGGACGGTGAACACCGGGGAGCTGTTTTTT. Protein sequence: CGSGTVNTGELFF.

The V gene is TRBV11-3, the J gene TRBJ2-1; D uncertain. Trimming removed 0 bases from V and 5 bases from J, with 5 bases in between. The V gene's germline CDR1 is SGHNT and CDR2 YENEEA. The CDR3 spans 13 residues. CDR3 nucleotide sequence: TGTGCCAGCAGCTTAGAGCGCGACAATGAGCAGTTCTTC. As protein: CASSLERDNEQFF.

The V call is TRBV28, the J call TRBJ1-1; a possible D gene is TRBD1 (5 bases). Germline V lookup: CDR1 MDHEN, CDR2 SYDVKM. V was shortened by 5 bases and J by 9 bases, with 13 bases between the two germline ends. The CDR3 sequence is 12 residues long. CDR3 in amino acids: CASSPPGLKAFF. For the CDR3, the DNA is TGTGCCAGCAGTCCCCCGGGGCTAAAAGCTTTCTTT.

This rearrangement joins TRBV19 to TRBJ1-6; TRBD1 aligns across 7 bases. The CDR3 is made up of 15 amino acids. The trim removed 1 base at V and 9 bases at J, leaving 6 bases unmatched. Germline CDR1 is LNHDA and CDR2 is SQIVND (reference sequence). The chain's CDR3 is CASSIVGTVTSPLHF. For the CDR3, the DNA is TGTGCCAGTAGTATAGTCGGGACAGTGACTTCACCCCTCCACTTT.

This clone was observed a handful of times. The chain has TRBV5-1 and TRBJ2-7; a possible D gene is TRBD1 (6 bases). Germline CDR1 reads SGHRS; CDR2 reads YFSETQ. The CDR3 consists of 17 residues. V was shortened by 3 bases and J by 0 bases, with 19 bases between the two germline ends. DNA for the CDR3: TGCGCCAGCAGCTCCCCGCCGGGACAAGATTTCTCCTACGAGCAGTACTTC. Protein sequence: CASSSPPGQDFSYEQYF. Drawing the rest from reference TRBV5-1 and TRBJ2-7, the complete variable domain is KAGVTQTPRYLIKTRGQQVTLSCSPISGHRSVSWYQQTPGQGLQFLFEYFSETQRNKGNFPGRFSGRQFSNSRSEMNVSTLELGDSALYLCASSSPPGQDFSYEQYFGPGTRLTVT.

The V call is TRBV7-2, the J call TRBJ2-5; D remains unclear. The CDR3 is 18 residues long. Germline CDR1 and CDR2: SGHTA and FQGNSA. Trimming cost V 2 bases and J 5 bases, with 24 bases left between them. The CDR3 coding sequence is TGTGCCAGCAGCTTAAAGTTTGGCGACGGGCCCTACCGGGAGACCCAGTACTTC. It yields the protein CASSLKFGDGPYRETQYF.

The CDR3 bases are TGTGCCAGCAGCTTAGAATCTCTAACCTACGAGCAGTACTTC. Amino acids: CASSLESLTYEQYF. This chain uses TRBV7-2 with TRBJ2-7; no definite D call. Germline V gene data show CDR1 as SGHTA and CDR2 as FQGNSA. The CDR3 totals 14 residues. Trimming shortened V by 1 base and J by 2 bases, and 9 bases separated the two germline ends. Variable domain in full (rest from reference TRBV7-2 and TRBJ2-7): GAGVSQSPSNKVTEKGKDVELRCDPISGHTALYWYRQSLGQGLEFLIYFQGNSAPDKSGLPSDRFSAERTGGSVSTLTIQRTQQEDSAVYLCASSLESLTYEQYFGPGTRLTVT.

This chain links TRBV4-3 with TRBJ1-1; 8 bases are shared with TRBD1. After removal of 2 bases from V and 12 bases from J, the junction contained 5 bases not matched to a gene. This CDR3 has 12 amino acids. From germline, CDR1 is LGHNA and CDR2 YSLEER. The CDR3 DNA is TGCGCCAGCAGCCAAACAGGGGGTCCGACTTTCTTT. Translating it yields CASSQTGGPTFF.

Only a few counts were recorded for this clone. The chain employs TRBV28 and TRBJ2-7; TRBD2 matches 9 bases. Per the germline V gene, CDR1 is MDHEN and CDR2 is SYDVKM. The length of the CDR3 is 16 residues. V gave up 3 bases and J gave up 0 bases; unmatched junction bases: 6. The CDR3 protein is CASSFRLAELSYEQYF. The DNA of the CDR3 is TGTGCCAGCAGTTTCCGACTAGCGGAGCTCTCCTACGAGCAGTACTTC.

This chain joins TRBV4-1 and TRBJ1-3; TRBD1 aligns across 7 bases. Germline assignment: CDR1 MGHRA and CDR2 YSYEKL. With V trimmed by 0 bases and J by 3 bases, 8 bases remained unmatched. The CDR3 sequence is 17 residues long. The CDR3 sequence: CASSQEPTTGSGNTIYF. The DNA for the CDR3 is TGCGCCAGCAGCCAAGAGCCAACGACAGGGAGTGGAAACACCATATATTTT.